The 16 T cell receptor beta chains given below trace back to one sample, sequenced in a study of blood T cells in healthy people across ages. The use of a sample-barcoded 5' primer and a J-beta primer mix characterized a second PCR of roughly 6 to 11 cycles. In TCRdb, the 5' RACE reads were re-called with MiXCR into one record per CDR3 protein. The sample contains some 710,000 distinct CDR3 sequences, 20% to 25% of which appear only once. Sequencing was carried out using blood. The receptors were sampled from a man between 65 and 85 years old in good health.

This clonotype came up a few times. V and J are TRBV30 and TRBJ1-4, with a weak D call TRBD1 (6 bases). The CDR3 is 13 residues long. Germline values: CDR1 GTSNPN, CDR2 SVGIG (reference sequence). The ends were cut back, 4 bases at V and 6 bases at J, with 12 bases in the middle. The CDR3 reads CAWTGGVDEKLFF. The CDR3 DNA reads TGTGCCTGGACCGGGGGCGTTGATGAAAAACTGTTTTTT.

This clonotype was seen only a few times. The rearrangement uses TRBV7-9 and TRBJ1-6; possibly TRBD1 for D (5 bases). The germline gives CDR1 SEHNR, CDR2 FQNEAQ (reference sequence). V was shortened by 7 bases and J by 7 bases, with 8 bases between the two germline ends. This CDR3 has 12 amino acids. CDR3 DNA sequence: TGTGCCAGCATCAAGGGGAATTCACCCCTCCACTTT. This encodes CASIKGNSPLHF.

The rearrangement links TRBV5-6 to TRBJ2-3; possibly TRBD1 for D (6 bases). CDR3 length equals 15 residues. Trimming left V 4 bases short and J 3 bases short, with 15 bases between. The germline CDR1 and CDR2 sequences are SGHDT and YYEEEE. The CDR3 loop reads CASSPGTFETDTQYF. The CDR3, as DNA: TGTGCCAGCAGCCCCGGGACATTCGAGACAGATACGCAGTATTTT.

This clonotype was picked up many times. J is TRBJ1-4 and V is TRBV7-9; D perhaps matches TRBD1 (5 bases). The V end was cut by 0 bases, the J end by 0 bases, with 5 bases between. This CDR3 is built from 15 residues. Germline values: CDR1 SEHNR, CDR2 FQNEAQ (reference sequence). The DNA of the CDR3 is TGTGCCAGCAGCTTAGCGACAGCAACTAATGAAAAACTGTTTTTT. Protein sequence: CASSLATATNEKLFF.

V is TRBV28 and J is TRBJ1-2; 8 bases agree with TRBD1. The CDR3 has 15 amino acids. CDR1 MDHEN and CDR2 SYDVKM come from the germline V gene. Trimming at V came to 6 bases and at J to 7 bases, leaving 13 bases not matched to a gene. DNA of the CDR3: TGTGCCAGCAGACCTTCCCAGGGGGCGGGTAGTGGCTACACCTTC. It encodes CASRPSQGAGSGYTF.

This chain links TRBV12-3 or TRBV12-4 with TRBJ2-3, with D perhaps TRBD2 (5 bases). There are 14 residues in the CDR3. V gave up 6 bases and J gave up 5 bases, with 15 bases separating them. CDR3 amino acids: CASRVRGNEDTQYF. CDR3 DNA: TGTGCCAGCAGGGTACGAGGGAACGAAGATACGCAGTATTTT.

This clonotype was detected a few times. The chain recombines TRBV7-9 with TRBJ2-1; 14 bases agree with TRBD2. The J call could be wrong; TRBJ2-7 is a better fit for the DNA end. Germline V lookup: CDR1 SEHNR, CDR2 FQNEAQ (reference sequence). CDR3 length equals 16 residues. This CDR3 reads CASSEGLAGAYYEQYF. CDR3 in DNA: TGTGCCAGCAGCGAGGGACTAGCGGGGGCTTACTACGAGCAGTACTTC.

Details on this clonotype: The CDR3 end shows no conserved phenylalanine or tryptophan, and so a read error is likely. This chain's CDR3 is CASSTGDRLRQETQYY. In DNA, the CDR3 is TGTGCCAGCAGTACAGGGGACAGGCTCCGCCAAGAGACCCAGTACTAC. This chain connects TRBV27 to TRBJ2-5, with 8 bases lining up with TRBD1. The CDR3 consists of 16 residues. The ends lost 5 bases at V and 1 base at J; junction bases unmatched: 9. Germline assignment: CDR1 MNHEY and CDR2 SMNVEV (reference sequence).

This clonotype was observed a handful of times. The chain has TRBV9 and TRBJ1-6; D is possibly TRBD1 (5 bases). V lost 3 bases, J lost 7 bases, and 11 bases lay in between. In germline, CDR1 is SGDLS, CDR2 YYNGEE. The CDR3 has 14 residues. This chain's CDR3 is CASSGQIGNSPLHF. The CDR3 DNA sequence: TGTGCCAGCAGCGGACAGATAGGGAATTCACCCCTCCACTTT.

This clonotype was detected only a few times. The chain joins TRBV20-1 to TRBJ2-7; D not resolved. This CDR3 contains 11 residues. CDR1 is DFQATT and CDR2 is SNEGSKA in the germline V gene (reference sequence). V was trimmed by 1 base and J by 3 bases, leaving 4 bases between them. CDR3: CSARAGYEQYV. In DNA, the CDR3 is TGCAGTGCTAGAGCTGGCTACGAGCAGTACGTC.

The chain joins TRBV3-1 to TRBJ2-5; a possible D gene is TRBD1 (5 bases). Trimming shortened V by 4 bases and J by 2 bases, and 17 bases separated the two germline ends. The germline CDR1 and CDR2 sequences are LGHDT and YNNKEL (reference sequence). The CDR3 is 16 amino acids. The DNA for the CDR3 is TGTGCCAGCAGCCCCCTAACCTTACAGGTGCAAGAGACCCAGTACTTC. Its translation is CASSPLTLQVQETQYF.

This clonotype appeared a few times. The J gene is TRBJ1-1, the V gene TRBV29-1; D unresolved. Trimming removed 7 bases from V and 1 base from J, with 4 bases in between. The CDR3 is 10 residues long. Germline V gives CDR1 SQVTM, CDR2 ANQGSEA. The CDR3 sequence: CSATNTEAFF. CDR3 DNA sequence: TGCAGCGCGACGAACACTGAAGCTTTCTTT.

V gene TRBV20-1 combines with J gene TRBJ2-7; a weak D match, TRBD1 (6 bases). This CDR3 comprises 14 residues. The germline V gene encodes CDR1 DFQATT and CDR2 SNEGSKA (reference sequence). Deletions cut 3 bases from V and 5 bases from J, with 17 bases between. As DNA, the CDR3 is TGCAGTGCTAGCGGGGACATAGCTAGGCACGAGCAGTACTTC. Protein: CSASGDIARHEQYF.

The V and J genes are TRBV12-3 or TRBV12-4 and TRBJ1-4, with TRBD1 matching over 8 bases. The CDR3 covers 16 residues. The trim removed 5 bases at V and 6 bases at J, leaving 11 bases unmatched. The CDR3 DNA is TGTGCCAGCAGTAGTGCCAGGGGGCTGGGTTATGAAAAACTGTTTTTT. It is translated as CASSSARGLGYEKLFF.

This clonotype has more than one count but fewer than ten. The rearrangement joins TRBV16 to TRBJ1-2; D is uncertain. Looked up from germline, CDR1 is KGHSY and CDR2 is FQNENV. The V and J ends lost 1 base and 3 bases respectively, with 6 bases between them. The CDR3 totals 13 residues. CDR3 sequence reads: CASSQFLDYGYTF. Written as DNA, the CDR3 is TGTGCCAGCAGCCAATTCTTGGACTATGGCTACACCTTC.

The chain joins TRBV13 to TRBJ2-5; no definite D call. The end of the DNA fits TRBJ2-7 better, so the J call may be wrong. The CDR3 has 13 residues. The germline CDR1 and CDR2 sequences are PRHDT and FYEKMQ (reference sequence). The CDR3 DNA reads as TGTGCCAGCAGCTTCCGGTTTCCCTACGAGCAGTACTTC. It encodes CASSFRFPYEQYF.